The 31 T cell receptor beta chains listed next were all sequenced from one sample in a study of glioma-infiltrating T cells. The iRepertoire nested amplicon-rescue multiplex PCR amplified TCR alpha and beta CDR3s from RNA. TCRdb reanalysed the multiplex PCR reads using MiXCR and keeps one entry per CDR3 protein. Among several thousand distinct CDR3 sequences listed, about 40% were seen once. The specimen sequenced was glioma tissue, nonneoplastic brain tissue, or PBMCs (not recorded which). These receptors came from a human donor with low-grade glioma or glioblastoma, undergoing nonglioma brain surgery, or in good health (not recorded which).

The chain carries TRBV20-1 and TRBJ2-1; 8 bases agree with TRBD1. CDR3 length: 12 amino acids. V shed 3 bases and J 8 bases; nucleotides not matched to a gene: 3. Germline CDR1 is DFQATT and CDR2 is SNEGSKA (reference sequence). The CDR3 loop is CSASQGQDEQFF. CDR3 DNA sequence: TGCAGTGCTAGCCAGGGACAGGATGAGCAGTTCTTC.

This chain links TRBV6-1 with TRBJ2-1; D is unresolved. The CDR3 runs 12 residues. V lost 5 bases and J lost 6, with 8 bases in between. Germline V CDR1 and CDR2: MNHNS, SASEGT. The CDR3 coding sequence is TGTGCCAGCAGTAGTCGGAGCAATGAGCAGTTCTTC. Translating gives CASSSRSNEQFF.

The CDR3 DNA reads TGCAGTGCTCCATCCGGGACTAGCGGCTACAATGAGCAGTTCTTC. It codes for CSAPSGTSGYNEQFF. The gene calls are TRBV20-1 and TRBJ2-1; 11 bases line up with TRBD2. There are 15 residues in the CDR3. V lost 5 bases and J lost 3; bases outside the gene matches: 6. Germline values: CDR1 DFQATT, CDR2 SNEGSKA (reference sequence).

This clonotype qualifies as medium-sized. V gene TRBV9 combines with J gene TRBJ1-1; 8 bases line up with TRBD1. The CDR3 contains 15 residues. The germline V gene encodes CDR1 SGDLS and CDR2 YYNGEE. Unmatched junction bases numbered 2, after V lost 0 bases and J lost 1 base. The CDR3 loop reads CASSVDGQGNTEAFF. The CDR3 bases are TGTGCCAGCAGCGTAGACGGACAGGGGAACACTGAAGCTTTCTTT.

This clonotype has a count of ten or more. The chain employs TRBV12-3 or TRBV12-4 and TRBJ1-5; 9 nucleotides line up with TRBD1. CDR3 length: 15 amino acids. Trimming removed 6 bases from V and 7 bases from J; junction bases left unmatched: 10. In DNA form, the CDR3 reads TGTGCCAGCAGACCGGGACAGGGAACTTTACAGCCCCAGCATTTT. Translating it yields CASRPGQGTLQPQHF.

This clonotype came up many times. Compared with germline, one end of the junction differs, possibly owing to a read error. CDR3 DNA sequence: TGTGCCAGCGAGCGGGGGAGCTCCTACAGTGAGCAGTTCTTC. Its protein is CASERGSSYSEQFF. The chain combines TRBV12-3 or TRBV12-4 with TRBJ2-1; 8 bases are a match to TRBD2. This CDR3 is 14 amino acids long.

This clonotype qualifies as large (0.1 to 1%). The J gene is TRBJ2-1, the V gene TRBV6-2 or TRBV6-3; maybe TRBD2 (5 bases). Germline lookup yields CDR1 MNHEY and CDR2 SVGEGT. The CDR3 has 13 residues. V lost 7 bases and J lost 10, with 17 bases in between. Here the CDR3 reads CASKASSVGEQFF. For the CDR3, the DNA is TGTGCCAGCAAGGCTAGCTCCGTCGGCGAGCAGTTCTTC.

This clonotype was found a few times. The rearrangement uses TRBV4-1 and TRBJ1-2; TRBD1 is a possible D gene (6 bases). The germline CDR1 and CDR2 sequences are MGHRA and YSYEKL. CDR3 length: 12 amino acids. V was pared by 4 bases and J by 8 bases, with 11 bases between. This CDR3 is CASSPTGFGYTF. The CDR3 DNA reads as TGCGCCAGCAGCCCGACAGGATTCGGCTACACCTTC.

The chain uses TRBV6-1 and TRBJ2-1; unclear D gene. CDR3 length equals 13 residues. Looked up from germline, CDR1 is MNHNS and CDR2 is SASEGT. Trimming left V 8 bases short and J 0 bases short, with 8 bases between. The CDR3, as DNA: TGTGCCAGCGGAACTGACTCCTACAATGAGCAGTTCTTC. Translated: CASGTDSYNEQFF.

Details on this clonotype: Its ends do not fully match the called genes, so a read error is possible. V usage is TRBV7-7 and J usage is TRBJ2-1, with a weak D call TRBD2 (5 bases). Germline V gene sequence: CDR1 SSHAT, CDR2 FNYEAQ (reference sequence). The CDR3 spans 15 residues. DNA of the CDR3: TGTGCTAGCAGCTTAGGAGGCGCGGATCACAATGAGCAGTTCTTC. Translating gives CASSLGGADHNEQFF.

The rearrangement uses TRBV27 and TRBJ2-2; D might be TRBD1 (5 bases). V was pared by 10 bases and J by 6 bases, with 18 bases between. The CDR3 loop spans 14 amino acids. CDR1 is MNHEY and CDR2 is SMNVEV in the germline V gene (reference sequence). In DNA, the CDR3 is TGTGCCACCTCTGACCCAGGGTTCGCCGGGGAGCTGTTTTTT. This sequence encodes CATSDPGFAGELFF.

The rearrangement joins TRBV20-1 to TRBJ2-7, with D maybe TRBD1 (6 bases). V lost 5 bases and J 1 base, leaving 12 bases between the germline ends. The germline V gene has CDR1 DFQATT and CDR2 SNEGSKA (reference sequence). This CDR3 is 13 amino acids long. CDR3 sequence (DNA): TGCAGTGCTTTAAACAGGGATTCCTACGAGCAGTACTTC. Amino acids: CSALNRDSYEQYF.

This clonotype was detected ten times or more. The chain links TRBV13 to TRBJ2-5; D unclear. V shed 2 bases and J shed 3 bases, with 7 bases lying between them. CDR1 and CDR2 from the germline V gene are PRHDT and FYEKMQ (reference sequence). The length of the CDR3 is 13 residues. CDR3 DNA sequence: TGTGCCAGCAGCTTAAGGGTAGAAGAGACCCAGTACTTC. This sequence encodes CASSLRVEETQYF.

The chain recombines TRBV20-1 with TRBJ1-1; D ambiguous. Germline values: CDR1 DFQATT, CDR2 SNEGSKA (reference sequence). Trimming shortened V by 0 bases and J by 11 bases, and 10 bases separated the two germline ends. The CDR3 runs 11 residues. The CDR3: CSARDLTYAFF. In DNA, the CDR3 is TGCAGTGCTAGAGATCTAACTTACGCTTTCTTT.

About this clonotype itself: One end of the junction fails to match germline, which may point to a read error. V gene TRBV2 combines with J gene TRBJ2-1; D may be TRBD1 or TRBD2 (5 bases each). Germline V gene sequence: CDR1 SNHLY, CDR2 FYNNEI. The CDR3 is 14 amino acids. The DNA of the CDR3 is TGTGCCAGCAGATTACGGGACGAGGTCAATAAGCAGTTCTTC. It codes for CASRLRDEVNKQFF.

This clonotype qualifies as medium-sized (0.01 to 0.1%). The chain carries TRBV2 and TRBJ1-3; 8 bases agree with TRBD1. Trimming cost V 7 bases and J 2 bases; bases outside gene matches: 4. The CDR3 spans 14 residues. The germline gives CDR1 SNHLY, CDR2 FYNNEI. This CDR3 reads CASTRQGTGNTIYF. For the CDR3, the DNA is TGTGCCAGCACCAGACAGGGGACTGGAAACACCATATATTTT.

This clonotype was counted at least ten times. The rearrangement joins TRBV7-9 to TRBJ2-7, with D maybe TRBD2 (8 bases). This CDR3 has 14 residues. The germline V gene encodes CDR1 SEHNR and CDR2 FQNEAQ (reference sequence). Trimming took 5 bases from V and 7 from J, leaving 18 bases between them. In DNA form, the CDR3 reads TGTGCCAGCAGCCCAGGGGGACTAGTCGCTGAGCAGTACTTC. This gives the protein CASSPGGLVAEQYF. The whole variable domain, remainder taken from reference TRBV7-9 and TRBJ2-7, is DTGVSQNPRHKITKRGQNVTFRCDPISEHNRLYWYRQTLGQGPEFLTYFQNEAQLEKSRLLSDRFSAERPKGSFSTLEIQRTEQGDSAMYLCASSPGGLVAEQYFGPGTRLTVT.

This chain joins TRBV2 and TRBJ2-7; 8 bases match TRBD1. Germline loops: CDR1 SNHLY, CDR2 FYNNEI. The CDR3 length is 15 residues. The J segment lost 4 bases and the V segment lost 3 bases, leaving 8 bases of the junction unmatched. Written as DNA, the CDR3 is TGTGCCAGCAGTGACTCCTACAGGGGGAATTACGAGCAGTACTTC. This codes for CASSDSYRGNYEQYF.

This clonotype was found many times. The CDR3 DNA sequence: TGTGCCAGTGCCGCGGGGGGGACACGGACTAACTATGGCTACACCTTC. Its protein is CASAAGGTRTNYGYTF. The chain carries TRBV19 and TRBJ1-2; D might be TRBD1 (6 bases). The germline V gene encodes CDR1 LNHDA and CDR2 SQIVND (reference sequence). CDR3 length equals 16 residues. With 8 bases removed from V and 0 bases from J, the gap between germline ends came to 19 bases.

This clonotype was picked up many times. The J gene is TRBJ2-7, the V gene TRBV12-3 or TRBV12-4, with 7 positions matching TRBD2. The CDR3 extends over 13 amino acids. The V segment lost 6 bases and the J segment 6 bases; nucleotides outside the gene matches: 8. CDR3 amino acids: CASSSISGGEQYF. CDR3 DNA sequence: TGTGCCAGCAGCAGCATTTCGGGGGGCGAGCAGTACTTC.

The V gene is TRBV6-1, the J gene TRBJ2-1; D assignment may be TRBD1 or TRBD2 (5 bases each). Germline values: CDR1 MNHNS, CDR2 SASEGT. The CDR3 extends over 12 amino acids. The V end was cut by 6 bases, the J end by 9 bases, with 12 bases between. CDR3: CASSRDRREQFF. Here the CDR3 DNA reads TGTGCCAGCAGCCGGGACCGACGTGAGCAGTTCTTC.

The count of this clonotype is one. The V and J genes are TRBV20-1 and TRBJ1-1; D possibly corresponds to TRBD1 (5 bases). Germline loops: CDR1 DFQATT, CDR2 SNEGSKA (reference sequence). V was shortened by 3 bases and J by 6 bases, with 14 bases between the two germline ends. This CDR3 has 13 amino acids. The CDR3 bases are TGCAGTGCTAGTAAGGGGATGTTTGCTGAAGCTTTCTTT. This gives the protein CSASKGMFAEAFF.

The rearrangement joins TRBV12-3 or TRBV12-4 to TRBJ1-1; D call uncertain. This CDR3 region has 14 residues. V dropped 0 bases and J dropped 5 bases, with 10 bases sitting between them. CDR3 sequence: CASSLAGGMTEAFF. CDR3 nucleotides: TGTGCCAGCAGTTTAGCTGGAGGGATGACTGAAGCTTTCTTT.

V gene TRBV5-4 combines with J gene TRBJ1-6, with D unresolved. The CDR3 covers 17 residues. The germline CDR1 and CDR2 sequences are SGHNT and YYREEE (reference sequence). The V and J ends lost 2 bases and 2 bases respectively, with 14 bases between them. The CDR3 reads CASSLQTKSAYNSPLHF. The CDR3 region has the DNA TGTGCCAGCAGCTTACAAACTAAGAGCGCCTATAATTCACCCCTCCACTTT.

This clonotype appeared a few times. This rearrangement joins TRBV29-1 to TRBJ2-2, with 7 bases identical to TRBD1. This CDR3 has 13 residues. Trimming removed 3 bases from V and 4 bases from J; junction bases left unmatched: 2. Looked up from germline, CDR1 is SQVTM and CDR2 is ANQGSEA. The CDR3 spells CSVEGQTTGELFF. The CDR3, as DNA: TGCAGCGTTGAGGGACAGACCACCGGGGAGCTGTTTTTT.

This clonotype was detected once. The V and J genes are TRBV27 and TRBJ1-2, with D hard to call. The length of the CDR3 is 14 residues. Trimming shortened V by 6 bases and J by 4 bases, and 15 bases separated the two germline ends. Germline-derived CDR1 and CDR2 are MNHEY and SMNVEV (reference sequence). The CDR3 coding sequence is TGTGCCAGCAGACCCAACCTCCCAGCCTATGGCTACACCTTC. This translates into CASRPNLPAYGYTF.

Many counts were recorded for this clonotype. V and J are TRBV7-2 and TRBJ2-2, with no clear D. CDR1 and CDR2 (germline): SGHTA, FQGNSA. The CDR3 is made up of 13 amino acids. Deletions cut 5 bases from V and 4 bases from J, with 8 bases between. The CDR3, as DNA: TGTGCCAGCAGCCCTAGTCTCACCGGGGAGCTGTTTTTT. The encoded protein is CASSPSLTGELFF. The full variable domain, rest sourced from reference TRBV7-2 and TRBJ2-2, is GAGVSQSPSNKVTEKGKDVELRCDPISGHTALYWYRQSLGQGLEFLIYFQGNSAPDKSGLPSDRFSAERTGGSVSTLTIQRTQQEDSAVYLCASSPSLTGELFFGEGSRLTVL.

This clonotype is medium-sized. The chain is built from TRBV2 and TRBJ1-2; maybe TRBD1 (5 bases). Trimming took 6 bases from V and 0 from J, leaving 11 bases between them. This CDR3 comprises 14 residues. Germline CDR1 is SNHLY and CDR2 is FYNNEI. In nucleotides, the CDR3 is TGTGCCAGCAGGGAAACAGGCGCTAACTATGGCTACACCTTC. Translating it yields CASRETGANYGYTF.

The CDR3 sequence is CASSITSAIYNEQFF. The DNA of the CDR3 is TGTGCCAGCAGTATAACTAGCGCTATTTACAATGAGCAGTTCTTC. This chain connects TRBV27 to TRBJ2-1, with 7 bases that match TRBD2. Germline trimming cut 5 bases from V and 4 bases from J; bases unmatched to any gene: 8. The CDR3 has 15 residues. Germline V gives CDR1 MNHEY, CDR2 SMNVEV (reference sequence).

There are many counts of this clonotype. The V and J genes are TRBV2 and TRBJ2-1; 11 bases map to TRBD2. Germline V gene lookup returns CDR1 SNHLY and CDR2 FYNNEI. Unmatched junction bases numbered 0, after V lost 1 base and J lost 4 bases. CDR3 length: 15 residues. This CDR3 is CASSEGLAGYNEQFF. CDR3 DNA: TGTGCCAGCAGTGAAGGACTAGCGGGATACAATGAGCAGTTCTTC.

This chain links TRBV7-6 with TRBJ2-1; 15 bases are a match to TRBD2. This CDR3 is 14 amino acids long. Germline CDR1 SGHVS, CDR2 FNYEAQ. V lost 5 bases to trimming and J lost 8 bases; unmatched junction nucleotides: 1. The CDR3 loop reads CASSGLAGGDEQFF. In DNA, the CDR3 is TGTGCCAGCAGCGGACTAGCGGGAGGGGATGAGCAGTTCTTC.